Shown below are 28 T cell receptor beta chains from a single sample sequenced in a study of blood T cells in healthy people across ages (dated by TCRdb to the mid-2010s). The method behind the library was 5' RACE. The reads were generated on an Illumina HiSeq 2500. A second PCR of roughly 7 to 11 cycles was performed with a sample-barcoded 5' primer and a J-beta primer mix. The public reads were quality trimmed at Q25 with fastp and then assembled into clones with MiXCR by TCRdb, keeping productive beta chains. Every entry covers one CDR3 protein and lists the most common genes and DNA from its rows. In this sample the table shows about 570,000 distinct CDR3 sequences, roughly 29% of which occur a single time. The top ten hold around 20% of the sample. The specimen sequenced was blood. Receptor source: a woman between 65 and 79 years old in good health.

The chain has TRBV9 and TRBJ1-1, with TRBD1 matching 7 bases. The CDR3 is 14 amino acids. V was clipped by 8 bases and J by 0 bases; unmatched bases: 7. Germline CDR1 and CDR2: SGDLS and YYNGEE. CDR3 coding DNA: TGTGCCAGGACAGGGCAACCTATGAACACTGAAGCTTTCTTT. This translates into CARTGQPMNTEAFF.

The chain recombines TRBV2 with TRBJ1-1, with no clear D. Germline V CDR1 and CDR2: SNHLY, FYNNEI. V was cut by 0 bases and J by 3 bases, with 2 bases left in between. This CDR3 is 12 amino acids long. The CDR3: CASSEADTEAFF. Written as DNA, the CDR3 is TGTGCCAGCAGTGAAGCGGACACTGAAGCTTTCTTT. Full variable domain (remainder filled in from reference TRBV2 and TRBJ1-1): EPEVTQTPSHQVTQMGQEVILRCVPISNHLYFYWYRQILGQKVEFLVSFYNNEISEKSEIFDDQFSVERPDGSNFTLKIRSTKLEDSAMYFCASSEADTEAFFGQGTRLTVV.

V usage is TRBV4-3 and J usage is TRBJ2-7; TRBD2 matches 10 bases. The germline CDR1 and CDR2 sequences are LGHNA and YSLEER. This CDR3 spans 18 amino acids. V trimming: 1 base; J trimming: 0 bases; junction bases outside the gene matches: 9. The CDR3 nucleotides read TGCGCCAGCAGCCAAGGTGGTAGCGGGGGGCGATTCTCCTACGAGCAGTACTTC. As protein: CASSQGGSGGRFSYEQYF.

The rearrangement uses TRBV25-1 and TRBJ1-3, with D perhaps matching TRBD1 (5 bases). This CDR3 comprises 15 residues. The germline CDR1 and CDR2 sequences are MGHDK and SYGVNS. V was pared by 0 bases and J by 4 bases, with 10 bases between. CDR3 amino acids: CASSEYETVGNTIYF. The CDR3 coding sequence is TGTGCCAGCAGTGAATACGAGACAGTCGGAAACACCATATATTTT.

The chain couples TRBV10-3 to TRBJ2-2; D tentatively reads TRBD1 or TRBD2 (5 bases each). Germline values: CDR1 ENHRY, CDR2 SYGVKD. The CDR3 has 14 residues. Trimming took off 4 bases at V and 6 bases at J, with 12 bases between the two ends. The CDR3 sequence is CAISGGTRPGELFF. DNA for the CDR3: TGTGCCATCAGTGGGGGGACCAGGCCCGGGGAGCTGTTTTTT.

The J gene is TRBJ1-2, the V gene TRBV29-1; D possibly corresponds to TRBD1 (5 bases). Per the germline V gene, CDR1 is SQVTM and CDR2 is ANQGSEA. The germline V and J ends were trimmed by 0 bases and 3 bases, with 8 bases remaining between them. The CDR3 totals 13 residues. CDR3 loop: CSVEDGRDYGYTF. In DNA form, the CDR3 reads TGCAGCGTTGAAGATGGCAGGGACTATGGCTACACCTTC.

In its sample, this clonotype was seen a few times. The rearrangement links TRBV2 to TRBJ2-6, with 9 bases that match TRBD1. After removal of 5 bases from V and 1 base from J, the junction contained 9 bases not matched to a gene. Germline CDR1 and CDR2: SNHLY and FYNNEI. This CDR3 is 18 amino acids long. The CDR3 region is CASSRSGQGASGANVLTF. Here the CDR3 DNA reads TGTGCCAGCAGTCGATCGGGACAGGGTGCATCTGGGGCCAACGTCCTGACTTTC. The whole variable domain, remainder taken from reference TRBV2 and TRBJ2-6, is EPEVTQTPSHQVTQMGQEVILRCVPISNHLYFYWYRQILGQKVEFLVSFYNNEISEKSEIFDDQFSVERPDGSNFTLKIRSTKLEDSAMYFCASSRSGQGASGANVLTFGAGSRLTVL.

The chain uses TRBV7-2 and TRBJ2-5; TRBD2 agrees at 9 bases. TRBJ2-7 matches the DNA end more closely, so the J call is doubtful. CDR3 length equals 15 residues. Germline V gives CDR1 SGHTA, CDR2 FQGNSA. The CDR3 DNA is TGTGCCAGCAGCTCCCAAGCGGGGGGTGCCTACGAGCAGTACTTC. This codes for CASSSQAGGAYEQYF.

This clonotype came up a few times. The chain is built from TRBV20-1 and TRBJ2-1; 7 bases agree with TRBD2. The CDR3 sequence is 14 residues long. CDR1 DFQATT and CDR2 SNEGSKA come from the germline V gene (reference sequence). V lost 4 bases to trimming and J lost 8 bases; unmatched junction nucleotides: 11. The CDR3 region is CSATGTSGDHEQFF. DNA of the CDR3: TGCAGTGCTACCGGGACCAGCGGGGATCATGAGCAGTTCTTC.

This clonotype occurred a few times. The CDR3 reads CANPKFGTIGGLFF. DNA of the CDR3: TGTGCCAACCCCAAGTTCGGAACCATAGGGGGACTGTTTTTT. The chain carries TRBV6-6 and TRBJ1-4, with D perhaps matching TRBD1 (6 bases). Trimming shortened V by 10 bases and J by 13 bases, and 25 bases separated the two germline ends. This CDR3 has 14 amino acids. Germline lookup yields CDR1 MNHNY and CDR2 SVGAGI (reference sequence).

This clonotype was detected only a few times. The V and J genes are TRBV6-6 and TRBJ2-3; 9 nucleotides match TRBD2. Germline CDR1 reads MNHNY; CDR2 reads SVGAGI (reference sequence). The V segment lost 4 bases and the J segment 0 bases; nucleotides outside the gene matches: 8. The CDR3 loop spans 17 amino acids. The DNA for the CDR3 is TGTGCCAGCAGTTTTGCGGGGGGGACAGCTAGCACAGATACGCAGTATTTT. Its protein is CASSFAGGTASTDTQYF.

DNA of the CDR3: TGTGCCAGCAGGGCCGGGAGGACGGGGACCGGGGAGCTGTTTTTT. This encodes CASRAGRTGTGELFF. This chain connects TRBV5-4 to TRBJ2-2, with 7 bases fitting TRBD2. V trimming: 5 bases; J trimming: 5 bases; junction bases outside the gene matches: 9. Germline-derived CDR1 and CDR2 are SGHNT and YYREEE (reference sequence). The CDR3 covers 15 residues. The full variable domain, in which reference TRBV5-4 and TRBJ2-2 provide the parts outside the CDR3, is ETGVTQSPTHLIKTRGQQVTLRCSSQSGHNTVSWYQQALGQGPQFIFQYYREEENGRGNFPPRFSGLQFPNYSSELNVNALELDDSALYLCASRAGRTGTGELFFGEGSRLTVL.

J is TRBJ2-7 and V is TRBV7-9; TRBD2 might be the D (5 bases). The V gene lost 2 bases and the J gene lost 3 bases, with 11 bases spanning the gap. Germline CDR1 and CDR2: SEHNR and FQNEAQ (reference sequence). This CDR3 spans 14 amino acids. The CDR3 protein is CASSLLVGVYEQYF. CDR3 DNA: TGTGCCAGCAGCTTACTAGTGGGAGTCTACGAGCAGTACTTC.

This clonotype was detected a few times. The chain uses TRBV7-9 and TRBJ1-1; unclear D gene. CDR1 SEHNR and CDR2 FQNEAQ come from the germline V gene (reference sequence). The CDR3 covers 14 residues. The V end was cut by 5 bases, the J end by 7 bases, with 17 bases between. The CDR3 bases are TGTGCCAGCAGCCCCTTTAAATATGGGGATGAAGCTTTCTTT. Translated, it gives CASSPFKYGDEAFF.

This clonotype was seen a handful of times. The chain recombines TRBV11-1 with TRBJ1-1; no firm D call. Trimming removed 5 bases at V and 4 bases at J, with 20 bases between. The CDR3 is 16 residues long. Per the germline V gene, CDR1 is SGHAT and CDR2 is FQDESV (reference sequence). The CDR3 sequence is CASSGTGGSSVTEAFF. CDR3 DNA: TGTGCCAGCAGCGGCACGGGAGGGAGTTCGGTCACTGAAGCTTTCTTT.

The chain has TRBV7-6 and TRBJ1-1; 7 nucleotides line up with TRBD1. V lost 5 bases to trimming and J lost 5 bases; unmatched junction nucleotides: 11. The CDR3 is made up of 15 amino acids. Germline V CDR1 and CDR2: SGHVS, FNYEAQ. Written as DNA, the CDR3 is TGTGCCAGCAGCCACGGGACAGAAAGGTGGACTGAAGCTTTCTTT. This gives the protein CASSHGTERWTEAFF.

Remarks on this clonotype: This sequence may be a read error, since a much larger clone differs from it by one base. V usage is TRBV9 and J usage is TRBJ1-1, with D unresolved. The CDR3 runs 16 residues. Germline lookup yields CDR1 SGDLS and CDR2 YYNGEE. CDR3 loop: CAGSAATNGPQTEAFF. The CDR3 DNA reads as TGTGCCGGCAGCGCTGCTACAAACGGGCCCCAGACTGAAGCTTTCTTT.

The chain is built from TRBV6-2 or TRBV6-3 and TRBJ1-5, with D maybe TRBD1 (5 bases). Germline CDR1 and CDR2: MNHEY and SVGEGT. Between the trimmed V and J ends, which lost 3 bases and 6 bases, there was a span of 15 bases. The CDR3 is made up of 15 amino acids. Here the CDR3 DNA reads TGTGCCAGCAGTTATTTTTCAGGGCATGGTCAGCCCCAGCATTTT. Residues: CASSYFSGHGQPQHF.

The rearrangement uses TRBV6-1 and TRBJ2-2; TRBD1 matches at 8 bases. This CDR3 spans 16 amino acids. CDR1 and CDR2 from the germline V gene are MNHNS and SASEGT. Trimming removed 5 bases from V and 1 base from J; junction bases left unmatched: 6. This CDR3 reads CASSIFGTGNTGELFF. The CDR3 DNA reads TGTGCCAGCAGTATTTTCGGGACAGGGAACACCGGGGAGCTGTTTTTT.

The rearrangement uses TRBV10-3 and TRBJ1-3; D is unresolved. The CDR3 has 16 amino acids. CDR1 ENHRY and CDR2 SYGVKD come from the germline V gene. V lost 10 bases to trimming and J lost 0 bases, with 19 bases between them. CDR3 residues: CATRSRGLSSGNTIYF. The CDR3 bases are TGTGCCACCAGATCCCGGGGTCTGAGCTCTGGAAACACCATATATTTT.

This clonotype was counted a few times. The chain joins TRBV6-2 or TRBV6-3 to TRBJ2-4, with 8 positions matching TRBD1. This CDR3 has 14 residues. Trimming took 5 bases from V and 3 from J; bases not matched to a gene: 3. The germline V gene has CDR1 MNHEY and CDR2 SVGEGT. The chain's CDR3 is CASSETGVKNIQYF. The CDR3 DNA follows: TGTGCCAGCAGTGAGACAGGGGTCAAAAACATTCAGTACTTC.

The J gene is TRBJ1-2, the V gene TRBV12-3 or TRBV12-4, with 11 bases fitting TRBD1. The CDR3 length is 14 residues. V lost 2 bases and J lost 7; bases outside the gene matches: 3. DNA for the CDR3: TGTGCCAGCAGTTTATGGGGACAGGGGGTTGGCTACACCTTC. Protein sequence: CASSLWGQGVGYTF.

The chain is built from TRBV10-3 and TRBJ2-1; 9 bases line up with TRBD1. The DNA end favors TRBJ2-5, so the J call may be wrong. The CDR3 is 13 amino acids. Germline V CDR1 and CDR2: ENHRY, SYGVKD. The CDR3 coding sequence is TGTGCCATCAGTGGACAGGGGGAAGAGACCCAGTACTTC. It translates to CAISGQGEETQYF.

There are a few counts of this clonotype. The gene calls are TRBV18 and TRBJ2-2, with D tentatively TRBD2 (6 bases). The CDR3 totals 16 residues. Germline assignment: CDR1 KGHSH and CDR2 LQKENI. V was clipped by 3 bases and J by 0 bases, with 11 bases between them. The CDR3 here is CASSPLVAANTGELFF. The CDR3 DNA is TGTGCCAGCTCACCGTTGGTAGCGGCGAACACCGGGGAGCTGTTTTTT.

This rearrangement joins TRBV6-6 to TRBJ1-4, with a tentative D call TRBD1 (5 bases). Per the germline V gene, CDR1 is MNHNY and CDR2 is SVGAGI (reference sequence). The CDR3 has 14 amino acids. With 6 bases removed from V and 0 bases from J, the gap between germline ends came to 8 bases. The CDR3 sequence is CASRGTSTNEKLFF. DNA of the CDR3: TGTGCCAGCAGGGGGACCTCAACTAATGAAAAACTGTTTTTT.

CDR3 sequence reads: CSAPGLANIQYF. The CDR3 region has the DNA TGCAGTGCACCGGGACTAGCAAACATTCAGTACTTC. The chain links TRBV20-1 to TRBJ2-4; 9 nucleotides match TRBD2. V shed 6 bases, J shed 6 bases, and the junction held 3 bases outside the gene matches. This CDR3 contains 12 residues. Germline V gene sequence: CDR1 DFQATT, CDR2 SNEGSKA (reference sequence).

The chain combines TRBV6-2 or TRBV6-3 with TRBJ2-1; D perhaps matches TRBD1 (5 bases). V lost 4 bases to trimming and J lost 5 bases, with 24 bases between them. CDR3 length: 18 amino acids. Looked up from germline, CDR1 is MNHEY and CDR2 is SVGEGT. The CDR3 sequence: CASSFQGFIPGPDNEQFF. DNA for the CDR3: TGTGCCAGCAGTTTTCAGGGCTTCATCCCTGGACCGGACAATGAGCAGTTCTTC.

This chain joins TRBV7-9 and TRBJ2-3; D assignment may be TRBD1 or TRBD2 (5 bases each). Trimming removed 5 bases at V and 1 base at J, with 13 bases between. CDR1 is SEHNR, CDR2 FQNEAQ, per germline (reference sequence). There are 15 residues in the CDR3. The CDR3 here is CASSPRGGGTDTQYF. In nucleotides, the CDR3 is TGTGCCAGCAGCCCCCGTGGGGGTGGCACAGATACGCAGTATTTT.